Presented here are 24 T cell receptor beta chains from one specimen sequenced in a study of shared clonotypes between healthy human individuals. The table came from immunoSEQ multiplex PCR; TCRdb's copy has only in-frame clones and leaves some out. The sample records roughly 500,000 clones, 79% being singletons. The sequenced sample consisted of PBMCs. All receptors come from a middle-aged woman in good health. Some clones in this sample may be carry-over from other donors' samples.

This CDR3 reads CASSQGLDRGGELFF. CDR3 coding DNA: TGTGCCAGCAGCCAAGGATTGGACAGGGGAGGGGAGCTGTTTTTT. The V call is TRBV4-2, the J call TRBJ2-2; the match to TRBD1 covers 9 bases. Germline CDR1 is LGHNA and CDR2 is YNFKEQ. The V gene end was trimmed by 1 base and the J gene end by 8 bases; junction bases not matched to a gene: 5. CDR3 length: 15 amino acids.

This clone was seen at least ten times. Other DNA sequences in the sample encode the same CDR3. The chain is built from TRBV7-2 and TRBJ2-5; D gene ambiguous. Trimming removed 1 base from V and 5 bases from J, with 8 bases in between. CDR3 length: 13 residues. Germline V lookup: CDR1 SGHTA, CDR2 FQGNSA. CDR3: CASSLGVAETQYF. The CDR3 DNA reads as TGTGCCAGCAGCTTAGGGGTTGCGGAGACCCAGTACTTC.

The chain couples TRBV5-1 to TRBJ2-1; 11 bases map to TRBD2. The CDR3 extends over 16 amino acids. Trimming at V came to 0 bases and at J to 2 bases, leaving 1 base not matched to a gene. From germline, CDR1 is SGHRS and CDR2 YFSETQ. The CDR3 DNA sequence: TGCGCCAGCAGCTTGGGACTAGCGGGACCCTACAATGAGCAGTTCTTC. Translated: CASSLGLAGPYNEQFF.

The table lists this clone with a count of one. This rearrangement joins TRBV11-2 to TRBJ2-7, with D possibly matching TRBD1 (6 bases). Trimming took 3 bases from V and 2 from J, leaving 11 bases between them. The CDR3 is 14 amino acids. Germline lookup yields CDR1 SGHAT and CDR2 FQNNGV. CDR3 loop: CASSLTQGTYEQYF. The CDR3 region has the DNA TGTGCCAGCAGCTTGACACAGGGAACCTACGAGCAGTACTTC.

The rearrangement links TRBV4-2 to TRBJ1-2; D might be TRBD1 (5 bases). This CDR3 contains 14 residues. Germline values: CDR1 LGHNA, CDR2 YNFKEQ. The V gene lost 1 base and the J gene lost 8 bases, with 14 bases spanning the gap. The CDR3 protein is CASSQGGQGGGYTF. The CDR3, as DNA: TGTGCCAGCAGCCAAGGGGGCCAGGGTGGGGGCTACACCTTC.

This sequence joins TRBV7-9 and TRBJ2-1, with TRBD2 matching 9 bases. In germline, CDR1 is SEHNR, CDR2 FQNEAQ (reference sequence). V was pared by 3 bases and J by 3 bases, with 6 bases of the junction left unmatched. The CDR3 consists of 16 residues. The DNA of the CDR3 is TGTGCCAGCAGCTTGGCTAGCGGGACCCTCTACAATGAGCAGTTCTTC. Encoded protein: CASSLASGTLYNEQFF.

This clone occurred once. The CDR3 sequence: CASSAVGVPGGDTQYF. CDR3 DNA: TGTGCCAGCAGCGCGGTGGGGGTCCCAGGGGGAGATACGCAGTATTTT. The V call is TRBV5-5, the J call TRBJ2-3; 7 nucleotides match TRBD1. The CDR3 is 16 amino acids. Per the germline V gene, CDR1 is SGHKS and CDR2 is YYEKEE (reference sequence). With 4 bases clipped from V and 5 bases from J, the junction kept 13 bases outside the gene matches.

About this clone: Different DNA sequences within this sample yield the same CDR3. The V call is TRBV28, the J call TRBJ1-2; D remains unclear. Germline V gives CDR1 MDHEN, CDR2 SYDVKM. The CDR3 sequence is 12 residues long. Trimming removed 1 base at V and 4 bases at J, with 4 bases between. CDR3 amino acids: CASSLSAYGYTF. In DNA form, the CDR3 reads TGTGCCAGCAGTTTATCGGCCTATGGCTACACCTTC.

The V gene is TRBV7-2, the J gene TRBJ2-7; TRBD2 matches at 7 bases. The CDR3 extends over 16 amino acids. After removal of 0 bases from V and 4 bases from J, the junction contained 9 bases not matched to a gene. Germline CDR1 SGHTA, CDR2 FQGNSA. The CDR3 DNA is TGTGCCAGCAGCTTAGCGGGAGGGCCCACTAGATACGAGCAGTACTTC. Protein: CASSLAGGPTRYEQYF.

The gene calls are TRBV9 and TRBJ2-1, with 7 bases fitting TRBD2. This CDR3 is 15 amino acids long. With 5 bases clipped from V and 4 bases from J, the junction kept 9 bases outside the gene matches. Germline V gene data show CDR1 as SGDLS and CDR2 as YYNGEE. The CDR3 reads CASSLTSAFYNEQFF. CDR3 bases: TGTGCCAGCAGTCTAACTAGCGCTTTTTACAATGAGCAGTTCTTC.

This chain joins TRBV19 and TRBJ1-5, with 7 bases matching TRBD1. Looked up from germline, CDR1 is LNHDA and CDR2 is SQIVND (reference sequence). Trimming removed 3 bases from V and 8 bases from J; junction bases left unmatched: 7. The CDR3 totals 14 residues. The CDR3 loop is CASSIPTGAKPQHF. In DNA form, the CDR3 reads TGTGCCAGTAGTATCCCTACAGGGGCGAAGCCCCAGCATTTT.

The V and J genes are TRBV28 and TRBJ2-7; 7 bases align to TRBD2. The CDR3 extends over 14 amino acids. The germline V gene has CDR1 MDHEN and CDR2 SYDVKM. The V segment lost 4 bases and the J segment 0 bases; nucleotides outside the gene matches: 3. The CDR3 DNA is TGTGCCAGCAGTTACGGGACTAACTCCTACGAGCAGTACTTC. Protein product: CASSYGTNSYEQYF.

This chain uses TRBV14 with TRBJ2-7, with 8 bases matching TRBD2. Germline V gives CDR1 SGHDN, CDR2 FVKESK. V shed 2 bases and J 5 bases; nucleotides not matched to a gene: 11. The CDR3 is made up of 16 amino acids. The DNA of the CDR3 is TGTGCCAGCAGCCAATCTTTGGGACTAGGGTCTGACGAGCAGTACTTC. Its protein product is CASSQSLGLGSDEQYF.

The genes are TRBV27 and TRBJ2-2; TRBD2 matches at 8 bases. The germline CDR1 and CDR2 sequences are MNHEY and SMNVEV (reference sequence). With 6 bases clipped from V and 4 bases from J, the junction kept 10 bases outside the gene matches. The CDR3 spans 16 residues. This CDR3 reads CASSLASSGVTGELFF. CDR3 sequence (DNA): TGTGCCAGCAGCTTAGCCAGTAGCGGGGTCACCGGGGAGCTGTTTTTT.

Regarding this clone: A read error may account for a junction end that differs from germline. The gene calls are TRBV19 and TRBJ1-5; TRBD1 matches at 8 bases. The germline V gene encodes CDR1 LNHDA and CDR2 SQIVND (reference sequence). The CDR3 is 13 amino acids. In nucleotides, the CDR3 is TGTGCCAGTAGTCTAGACAGGGGTCAGACCCAGCATTTT. It codes for CASSLDRGQTQHF.

This clone was recorded at least ten times. The chain is built from TRBV4-1 and TRBJ2-1, with D hard to call. The CDR3 is 12 residues long. Germline CDR1 is MGHRA and CDR2 is YSYEKL. Trimming left V 1 base short and J 9 bases short, with 7 bases between. CDR3 loop: CASSQVAREQFF. DNA of the CDR3: TGCGCCAGCAGCCAAGTCGCTCGTGAGCAGTTCTTC.

This clone has only a few counts. The rearrangement joins TRBV7-3 to TRBJ2-1; 9 positions agree with TRBD2. The junction had 11 bases not matched to a gene; V was cut back by 5 bases and J by 6 bases. CDR1 is SGHTA and CDR2 is FQGTGA in the germline V gene. CDR3 size: 16 residues. CDR3 residues: CASSPSAGGPVNEQFF. CDR3 nucleotide sequence: TGTGCCAGCAGCCCTTCCGCGGGAGGGCCGGTCAATGAGCAGTTCTTC.

The table lists this clone with many counts. The chain uses TRBV10-3 and TRBJ2-7; D is unresolved. V lost 6 bases and J lost 4, with 13 bases in between. The V gene's germline CDR1 is ENHRY and CDR2 SYGVKD. The CDR3 contains 13 residues. CDR3 bases: TGTGCCATCAGAAACGCAAGGAGATACGAGCAGTACTTC. Residues: CAIRNARRYEQYF.

This clone was seen just once. The rearrangement joins TRBV6-6 to TRBJ2-2; 9 nucleotides agree with TRBD1. Trimming took 7 bases from V and 1 from J; bases not matched to a gene: 4. The CDR3 covers 15 residues. The germline gives CDR1 MNHNY, CDR2 SVGAGI (reference sequence). This CDR3 reads CASIRDRENTGELFF. Here the CDR3 DNA reads TGTGCCAGCATCCGGGACAGGGAGAACACCGGGGAGCTGTTTTTT.

Only a few counts were recorded for this clone. The genes are TRBV7-8 and TRBJ2-4, with no clear D. From germline, CDR1 is SGHVS and CDR2 FQNEAQ. V lost 5 bases to trimming and J lost 2 bases, with 7 bases between them. The CDR3 length is 13 residues. In DNA, the CDR3 is TGTGCCAGCAGCATTGGAACCAAAAACATTCAGTACTTC. Protein product: CASSIGTKNIQYF.

The V call is TRBV7-2, the J call TRBJ1-6; D call uncertain. This CDR3 is 15 amino acids long. Trimming removed 5 bases at V and 10 bases at J, with 18 bases between. In germline, CDR1 is SGHTA, CDR2 FQGNSA. Here the CDR3 reads CASSQRTAARSPLHF. In nucleotides, the CDR3 is TGTGCCAGCAGCCAACGTACAGCGGCAAGATCACCCCTCCACTTT. Variable domain in full (rest from reference TRBV7-2 and TRBJ1-6): GAGVSQSPSNKVTEKGKDVELRCDPISGHTALYWYRQSLGQGLEFLIYFQGNSAPDKSGLPSDRFSAERTGGSVSTLTIQRTQQEDSAVYLCASSQRTAARSPLHFGNGTRLTVT.

A few counts support this clone. The chain has TRBV27 and TRBJ1-2; 9 bases match TRBD1. The CDR3 sequence is 13 residues long. The V and J ends lost 5 bases and 8 bases, in that order; junction bases with no gene match: 6. The germline V gene has CDR1 MNHEY and CDR2 SMNVEV (reference sequence). The CDR3 DNA reads TGTGCCAGCAGTGCACAGGGGGCGGAGGGCTACACCTTC. Residues: CASSAQGAEGYTF.

The gene calls are TRBV5-1 and TRBJ2-3; 7 positions agree with TRBD1. Per the germline V gene, CDR1 is SGHRS and CDR2 is YFSETQ. This CDR3 contains 14 residues. V was clipped by 6 bases and J by 0 bases; unmatched bases: 4. CDR3 loop: CASKDRPSTDTQYF. The CDR3 DNA reads as TGCGCCAGCAAGGACAGGCCTAGCACAGATACGCAGTATTTT.

This clone showed up just once. The chain has TRBV19 and TRBJ2-7; TRBD2 is a possible D gene (5 bases). Germline V gene data show CDR1 as LNHDA and CDR2 as SQIVND (reference sequence). This CDR3 comprises 15 residues. Trimming took 1 base from V and 5 from J, leaving 15 bases between them. The CDR3 DNA sequence: TGTGCCAGTAGTATAGGTGCAATAGCGTTGGACGAGCAGTACTTC. It encodes CASSIGAIALDEQYF.